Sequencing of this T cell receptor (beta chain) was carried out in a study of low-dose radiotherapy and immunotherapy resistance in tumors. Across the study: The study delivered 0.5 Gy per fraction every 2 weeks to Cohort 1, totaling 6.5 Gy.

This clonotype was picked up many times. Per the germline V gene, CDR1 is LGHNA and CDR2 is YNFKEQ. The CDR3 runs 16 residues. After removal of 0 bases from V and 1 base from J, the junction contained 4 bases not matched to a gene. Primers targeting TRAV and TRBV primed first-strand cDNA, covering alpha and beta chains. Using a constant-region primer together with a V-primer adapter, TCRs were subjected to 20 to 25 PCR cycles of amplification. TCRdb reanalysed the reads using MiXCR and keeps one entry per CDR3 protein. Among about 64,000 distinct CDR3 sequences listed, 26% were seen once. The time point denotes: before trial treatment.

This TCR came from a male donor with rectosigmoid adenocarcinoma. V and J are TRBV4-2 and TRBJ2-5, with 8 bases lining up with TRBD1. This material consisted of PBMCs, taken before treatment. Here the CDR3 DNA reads TGTGCCAGCAGCCAAGATCGAGGGACAGGCCAAGAGACCCAGTACTTC. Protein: CASSQDRGTGQETQYF.